Described below is a single T cell receptor beta chain sequence and its context. This clone turned up a few times. The antigen it recognizes is unknown. The record has no base qualities; no much larger clone is one base away. This sample was taken from a study of blood T cell repertoires in COVID-19 (TCRdb year 2020). For the wider study: Collaborator samples came from the United States, Italy and Spain and covered acute and convalescent phases of COVID-19. The material from the prospective study consisted of cDNA or gDNA derived from T cells, B-cell-depleted T cells, or PBMCs. Deeply sampled blood TCRbeta repertoires from subjects exposed to, actively infected with, or recovered from COVID-19 were included in the dataset. The repertoires were made available in a free public database intended to serve as a resource for research on the immune response to SARS-CoV-2. The samples were drawn from the first 160 participants of the ongoing ImmuneRACE study and from under 1,500 subjects provided by 6 global collaborators. Nearly every sample came with metadata listing a de-identified subject ID, COVID-19 status, age in years and sex. HLA class I and class II types, where available, came from metadata supplied by the sample provider rather than from assay-based typing. Study-wide findings and limitations: How much clinical and demographic metadata was included differed by source and by participant, and the metadata was provided uncurated.

CDR1 and CDR2 are read off the germline V gene as SGDLS and YYNGEE. From its cysteine to its phenylalanine, the CDR3 spans 15 amino acids. CDR3 DNA is the only sequence kept; it has 45 bases, read in frame from the first base. V loses 4 bases of germline sequence and J loses 2 bases, and the interval between the two ends is 15 bases. Collaborating institutions collected whole blood in K2EDTA tubes following their own protocols. For TCRbeta analysis, collaborators shipped samples in one of three forms: frozen whole blood, isolated PBMCs, or DNA extracted from either of those sample types. TCRbeta CDR3 regions were amplified from genomic DNA using the immunoSEQ Assay, a bias-controlled multiplex PCR. Under the source paper's analysis protocol: The number of nucleated cells in each sample was estimated by amplification of reference gene primers within the assay. To quantify the absolute abundance of each unique TCRbeta CDR3 rearrangement, sequence reads were collapsed and filtered. Productive Simpson clonality was computed per sample as the square root of Simpson's diversity index over productive rearrangements. In its TCRdb copy, this immuneACCESS table keeps in-frame sequences only and misses some clones. Where compared with another copy, unresolved V genes explain less than half of these, and the others have no known cause. V and J calls and clone size follow that table, whereas D and trimming were derived from the DNA. This sample has about 130,000 clones in its table, and 60% to 75% of those were observed once. The top ten hold less than 2.5% of the sample.

Input material: peripheral blood. This receptor was identified in a woman aged 70 to 79 with acute or convalescent COVID-19. In this chain, TRBV9 is recombined with TRBJ1-1, and perhaps TRBD1 as D gene, on 5 matching bases. CDR3 region: CASSPYDRFNTEAFF. The DNA sequence follows: TGTGCCAGCAGCCCCTATGACAGATTCAACACTGAAGCTTTCTTT.